This T cell receptor (beta chain) was sequenced during a study of cytotoxic CD8 clonotypes in ibrutinib-treated CLL. Overall study findings and caveats: Rare overall, public clonotypes shrank or held steady under therapy. Whereas clonality rose at ibrutinib response, it declined toward baseline at progression.

Genomic DNA in a quantity of approximately 1.8 micrograms was derived from cryopreserved PBMCs for TCR beta libraries. The V gene's germline CDR1 is SSHAT and CDR2 FNYEAQ (reference sequence). The CDR3 covers 15 residues. Comments on this clone: The target antigen is unknown. Sequence at one end of the junction differs from germline and may be a read error.

Clones were sequenced by immunoSEQ multiplex PCR, and TCRdb holds only the in-frame ones, with some missing. The sample carries around 150,000 clones, more than 75% recorded once. The source is a human donor with chronic lymphocytic leukemia. The specimen comprised PBMCs, sampled after 12 months of ibrutinib treatment. The V gene is TRBV7-7, the J gene TRBJ2-7; D not resolved. The CDR3, as DNA: TGTGCTAGCAGCTCAATTGATGCGCTGTACTACGAGCAGTACTTC. This codes for CASSSIDALYYEQYF.